Following are 14 T cell receptor beta chains from one sample sequenced in a study of T cell repertoires in cytomegalovirus infection (dated by TCRdb to 2018 to 2020). According to the study, the label for this sample's treatment or condition signals: in vitro stimulation with specific CMV peptide epitopes to enrich CMV-specific T cells. Sequenced on an Illumina HiSeq 1500. TCRdb reran the public reads through fastp at Q25 and MiXCR, keeping productive beta chains. Each entry is one CDR3 protein sequence, shown with its most common DNA and genes. The sample table holds fewer than 1,000,000 distinct CDR3 sequences, of which roughly 31% were seen once. The ten biggest clones cover roughly 13% of the sample. No antigen has been assigned to these receptors. This sample comprised cultured CD8+ T cells from PBMCs, obtained from culture after CMV antigen stimulation. These receptor sequences come from a human donor in good health (CMV status not recorded). Some clones in this sample may be carry-over from other donors' samples.

This clonotype has a count of ten or more. The V and J genes are TRBV7-8 and TRBJ1-2; TRBD1 matches 9 bases. Germline V lookup: CDR1 SGHVS, CDR2 FQNEAQ. Trimming took 5 bases from V and 14 from J; bases not matched to a gene: 18. This CDR3 is built from 15 residues. CDR3 DNA: TGTGCCAGCAGCCCAGACAGGGGGAGTCTGCTGAGGGAAACCTTC. Protein sequence: CASSPDRGSLLRETF.

This clonotype appeared a few times. The chain's CDR3 is CASSPVQGGNTEAFF. CDR3 bases: TGTGCCAGCTCACCGGTACAGGGGGGAAACACTGAAGCTTTCTTT. V is TRBV18 and J is TRBJ1-1; 8 nucleotides line up with TRBD1. Germline V gene sequence: CDR1 KGHSH, CDR2 LQKENI. Trimming removed 3 bases from V and 2 bases from J; junction bases left unmatched: 5. This CDR3 region has 15 residues.

This CDR3 is CASSPGGRDRGLSVSYEQYV. CDR3 in DNA: TGTGCCAGCAGCCCAGGGGGGCGGGACAGGGGGCTTTCAGTCTCCTACGAGCAGTACGTC. The chain combines TRBV6-2 or TRBV6-3 with TRBJ2-7; 12 bases are a match to TRBD1. V shed 6 bases and J 0 bases; nucleotides not matched to a gene: 18. The CDR3 extends over 20 amino acids. From germline, CDR1 is MNHEY and CDR2 SVGEGT.

CDR3 sequence: CASSQGPSRVKHGYTF. CDR3 DNA sequence: TGCGCCAGCAGCCAAGGCCCTAGCAGGGTCAAGCATGGCTACACCTTC. The chain employs TRBV4-1 and TRBJ1-2; weak D call: TRBD1 (5 bases). Germline V CDR1 and CDR2: MGHRA, YSYEKL. The CDR3 is 16 amino acids. V was clipped by 1 base and J by 6 bases, with 18 bases between them.

This clonotype was counted between two and nine times. The chain couples TRBV5-4 to TRBJ1-2; tentatively, D is TRBD1 (5 bases). This CDR3 spans 14 amino acids. Trimming removed 6 bases from V and 6 bases from J, with 18 bases in between. Looked up from germline, CDR1 is SGHNT and CDR2 is YYREEE (reference sequence). CDR3: CASTPNGGGDGYTF. The CDR3 region has the DNA TGTGCCAGCACACCTAACGGGGGGGGAGATGGCTACACCTTC.

This chain connects TRBV4-1 to TRBJ2-1, with D hard to call. Trimming pared 1 base from V and 3 bases from J, leaving 10 bases between. Germline assignment: CDR1 MGHRA and CDR2 YSYEKL. The CDR3 contains 15 residues. CDR3: CASSQGPANYNEQFF. The DNA of the CDR3 is TGCGCCAGCAGCCAAGGGCCAGCAAACTACAATGAGCAGTTCTTC.

This clonotype occurred a few times. The genes are TRBV2 and TRBJ2-1, with a possible D match to TRBD1 (6 bases). Germline values: CDR1 SNHLY, CDR2 FYNNEI. The length of the CDR3 is 12 residues. Trimming removed 9 bases at V and 4 bases at J, with 10 bases between. The CDR3 coding sequence is TGTGCCAGAGGACAGACTTACAATGAGCAGTTCTTC. Residues: CARGQTYNEQFF.

The V gene is TRBV7-9, the J gene TRBJ2-1; D gene ambiguous. V shed 3 bases and J shed 6 bases, with 6 bases lying between them. Germline CDR1 reads SEHNR; CDR2 reads FQNEAQ (reference sequence). The CDR3 covers 12 residues. In DNA, the CDR3 is TGTGCCAGCAGCTTCGGCAGCAATGAGCAGTTCTTC. This translates into CASSFGSNEQFF.

The chain uses TRBV10-3 and TRBJ2-7; either TRBD1 or TRBD2 may supply D (6 bases each). The CDR3 has 15 amino acids. Trimming pared 6 bases from V and 6 bases from J, leaving 21 bases between. Germline V lookup: CDR1 ENHRY, CDR2 SYGVKD. The CDR3 DNA is TGTGCCATCAGCGGAGGGGACAAAGGGAAGAGCGAGCAGTACGTC. Its protein is CAISGGDKGKSEQYV.

This clonotype was observed a handful of times. V and J are TRBV6-1 and TRBJ2-4; the D gene is possibly TRBD2 (6 bases). Trimming pared 9 bases from V and 1 base from J, leaving 22 bases between. In germline, CDR1 is MNHNS, CDR2 SASEGT. The CDR3 sequence is 17 residues long. The CDR3 DNA reads as TGTGCCAGTACCCGCCTTGGGGGGAAACGGGCCAAAAACATTCAGTACTTC. This encodes CASTRLGGKRAKNIQYF.

CDR3 loop: CASRYSLGGTDTEAFF. The CDR3 DNA reads as TGCGCCAGCAGATACTCATTGGGAGGGACGGACACTGAAGCTTTCTTT. The gene calls are TRBV4-1 and TRBJ1-1; tentatively, D is TRBD1 (5 bases). Germline V gives CDR1 MGHRA, CDR2 YSYEKL. Trimming took 6 bases from V and 3 from J, leaving 20 bases between them. The CDR3 is 16 residues long.

This clonotype has a handful of counts. DNA of the CDR3: TGCGCCAGCAGCCAAGGACAGGGTATGGGATACGAGCAGTACGTC. This sequence encodes CASSQGQGMGYEQYV. The chain is built from TRBV4-1 and TRBJ2-7; TRBD1 agrees at 7 bases. With V trimmed by 1 base and J by 4 bases, 7 bases remained unmatched. CDR1 is MGHRA, CDR2 YSYEKL, per germline. The CDR3 is 15 residues long.

There are many counts of this clonotype. The chain couples TRBV7-2 to TRBJ1-1; D unclear. This CDR3 is built from 16 residues. The germline V gene has CDR1 SGHTA and CDR2 FQGNSA. V gave up 1 base and J gave up 3 bases, with 15 bases separating them. The CDR3 nucleotides are TGTGCCAGCAGCTTAGGAGTGGGGTTTTTAGACACTGAAGCTTTCTTT. Amino acid sequence: CASSLGVGFLDTEAFF.

This clonotype was seen at least ten times. The V and J genes are TRBV7-9 and TRBJ1-5, with 7 nucleotides matching TRBD1. Trimming cost V 7 bases and J 0 bases; bases outside gene matches: 12. This CDR3 is 17 amino acids long. Germline-derived CDR1 and CDR2 are SEHNR and FQNEAQ (reference sequence). CDR3 loop: CASNSGTESYSNQPQHF. CDR3 sequence (DNA): TGTGCCAGCAACTCCGGGACAGAAAGCTATAGCAATCAGCCCCAGCATTTT.